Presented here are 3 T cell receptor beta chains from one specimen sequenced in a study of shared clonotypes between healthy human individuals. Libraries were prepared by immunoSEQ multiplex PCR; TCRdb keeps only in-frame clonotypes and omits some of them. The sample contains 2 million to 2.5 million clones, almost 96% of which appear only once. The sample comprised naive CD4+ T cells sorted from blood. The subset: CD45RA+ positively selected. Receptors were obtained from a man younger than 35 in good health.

CDR3 bases: TGTGCCAGCAGTGCACATAACCAAGAGACCCAGTACTTC. Residues: CASSAHNQETQYF. This chain joins TRBV2 and TRBJ2-5; no clear D gene. Trimming took off 4 bases at V and 0 bases at J, with 6 bases between the two ends. This CDR3 is built from 13 residues. Germline loops: CDR1 SNHLY, CDR2 FYNNEI. Supplemented by reference TRBV2 and TRBJ2-5, the full variable domain reads EPEVTQTPSHQVTQMGQEVILRCVPISNHLYFYWYRQILGQKVEFLVSFYNNEISEKSEIFDDQFSVERPDGSNFTLKIRSTKLEDSAMYFCASSAHNQETQYFGPGTRLLVL.

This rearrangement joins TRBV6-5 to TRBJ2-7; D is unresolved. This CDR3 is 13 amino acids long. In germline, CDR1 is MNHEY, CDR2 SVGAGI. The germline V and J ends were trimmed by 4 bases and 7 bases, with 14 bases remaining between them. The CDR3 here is CASSSTVGREQYF. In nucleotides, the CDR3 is TGTGCCAGCAGTTCGACGGTGGGCCGAGAGCAGTACTTC.

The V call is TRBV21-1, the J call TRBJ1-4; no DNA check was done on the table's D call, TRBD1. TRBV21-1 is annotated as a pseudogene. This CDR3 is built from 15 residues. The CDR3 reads CASSSPDRARRKLFF. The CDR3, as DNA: TGTGCCAGCAGCAGCCCGGACAGGGCCCGGAGGAAACTGTTTTTT.